The clone carrying this T cell receptor beta chain was counted only a few times. What it binds is unknown. These data come from a study of beta chain features in type 1 diabetes. The ends lost 7 bases at V and 6 bases at J; junction bases unmatched: 10. Germline values: CDR1 MNHEY, CDR2 SMNVEV (reference sequence). CDR3 length equals 14 residues. Findings and caveats of the study: Relative to healthy donors, patients appeared to have naive, central memory and Treg TCRB repertoires that were more similar. PCR might pick shorter templates more often, in the same way for patients and controls. Junctions at VDJ sites from type 1 diabetes patients had fewer insertions and more deletions. TCRB CDR3s were moderately but significantly shorter in Type 1 diabetes patients in all four CD4+ subsets.

The isolated RNA, all of it, was reverse transcribed, so expressed TCRB transcripts were what got sequenced. The protocol was immunoSEQ multiplex PCR, while the TCRdb copy is restricted to in-frame clones and leaves out a portion. The data hold under 200,000 clones, with approximately 8.1% observed a single time. The chain couples TRBV27 to TRBJ2-7, with 9 bases identical to TRBD2. Sequencing was done on a sample of central memory CD4+ T cells from blood. This clonotype was obtained from a man aged 18 to 29 in good health. The CDR3 reads CASTSFNSGGEQYF. For the CDR3, the DNA is TGTGCCAGCACTTCTTTTAATAGCGGGGGCGAGCAGTACTTC.